This T cell receptor (beta chain) comes out of a study of shared clonotypes between healthy human individuals (dated by TCRdb to 2020 to 2022). Notes on the research overall: A couple of women and a few men aged 18 to 49 years were included in the cohort. Blood TCR repertoires of 5 or 6 healthy adults were deeply sequenced to estimate repertoire size and the extent of clonotype sharing between individuals. Per donor, three plates each were used for CD4 naive and CD4 memory, two for CD8 naive, and one for CD8 memory. Per donor, leukapheresis produced somewhere between about 0.94 and 9 billion PBMCs. Different laboratories and diverse techniques were used to prepare libraries and sequence TCR repertoires, to increase sequencing depth and limit assay-specific biases. The investigation overall reported the following: Across a handful of donors, approximately 5% of naive CD4, roughly 3.3% of naive CD8, 2% to 2.5% of memory CD4, and roughly 0.41% of memory CD8 clonotypes were shared. Naive subsets generally had larger estimated clonotype richness than memory subsets. Only blood was sampled, and tissue TCR repertoires likely differ from those in blood. Pairwise subsampling indicated that sequencing depth was expected to affect the degree of clonotype sharing among donors. Because the study included a small number of donors, the genetic and exposure-history diversity represented was limited. Even with the large sequencing depth, rarefaction of the sorted-subset datasets indicated that sequencing was incomplete. Compared with non-shared clonotypes, clonotypes shared by all four sorted-subset donors had higher generation probabilities.

The donors were healthy, HIV-negative adults with no recently reported acute infections or vaccinations. Every donor was a Caucasian adult living in Nashville, Tennessee, USA. CD8 memory samples consisted of magnetically selected CD45RO+ cells combined with CCR7-negative CD45RA+ effector memory (TemRA) cells. Blood was obtained by leukapheresis, after which PBMCs were separated by Ficoll-Histopaque density gradient centrifugation and cryopreserved in liquid nitrogen vapor phase. Analytical flow cytometry was used to check the purity and quantity of every magnetically sorted T cell population. Each sorted fraction had its genomic DNA isolated and then quantified by UV absorbance on a Nanodrop 2000c. The germline V end is reduced by 4 bases and the J end by 6 bases; junction bases left unmatched: 9. CDR1 and CDR2 were assigned from the germline V gene (reference sequence) as LNHDA and SQIVND. From its cysteine to its phenylalanine, the CDR3 spans 15 amino acids. Only the CDR3 DNA stays, 45 bases, in frame from base 1.

Using the deep immunoSEQ assay, TCR CDR3 regions were amplified from genomic DNA by multiplex PCR. Extracted genomic DNA from each cell subset was spread evenly across all wells of several immunoSEQ 96-well plates, with each plate serving as a replicate. For sorted subsets, approximately 200 ng of genomic DNA, equivalent to 25,000 to 35,000 T cell genomes, went into each replicate PCR. Purified libraries were measured with a Qubit 3.0 fluorometer, size-checked on a Bioanalyzer 2100, and measured again with the KAPA Library Quantification kit. Every immunoSEQ 96-well plate was sequenced on a separate single-read 150-cycle Illumina NextSeq 550 flow cell. As for the original processing: The immunoSEQ output contained only junctional sequences without quality scores, so filtering could not match that applied to full-length reads. To assign V/J genes and CDR3, sequences were annotated against IMGT germline references using PyIR, a Python wrapper for IgBLAST v1.9. Reads were removed for weak V/J assignments (E-value above 1e-6), missing CDR3, stop codons, out-of-frame junctions, or ambiguous translated residues. A V3J clonotype was defined by an identical inferred V gene, J gene, and CDR3 amino acid sequence. To compute the percentage overlap between repertoires, the number of shared unique clonotypes was divided by the size of the smaller repertoire. Richness of each repertoire was evaluated using RTK rarefaction, the Chao1 estimator, and Recon v2.1 estimates of unobserved clonotypes. Generation probabilities were computed with OLGA for all TCRbeta clonotypes obtained by the gDNA method from several donors. The source is immuneACCESS, and TCRdb retained only in-frame sequences with V and J called. Part of the clones is not carried over; for the studies checked, unresolved V genes explain less than half of this, and the remainder is unexplained. That table furnishes V, J and clone size, whereas the DNA furnished D and trimming. The sample profile shows just under 95,000 clones; 68% of them were found once. The ten largest account for roughly 50% of the sample.

Of note for this clone: No cognate antigen has been identified for it. The sample holds no much larger clone one base away, and base qualities are not on file.

The source of this sequence is a man younger than 45 in good health. Sample: memory CD8+ T cells sorted from blood. This sample's cell subset or site label indicates: CD45RO+ cells pooled with CCR7-negative TemRA cells. Recombination joined TRBV19 with TRBJ1-2, with TRBD1 matching 9 junction bases. The CDR3 protein is CASSTSDRGFHGYTF. The DNA sequence is as follows: TGTGCCAGTAGTACCTCGGACAGGGGATTCCATGGCTACACCTTC. Reference TRBV19 and TRBJ1-2 proteins supply the regions before and after the CDR3; the full variable domain is: DGGITQSPKYLFRKEGQNVTLSCEQNLNHDAMYWYRQDPGQGLRLIYYSQIVNDFQKGDIAEGYSVSREKKESFPLTVTSAQKNPTAFYLCASSTSDRGFHGYTFGSGTRLTVV.